The next 4 T cell receptor beta chains were all read from a single sample in a study of blood T cells in healthy people across ages. For the second PCR, which ran for roughly 6 to 12 cycles, a sample-barcoded 5' primer and a J-beta primer mix were used. TCRdb redid the calling of the 5' RACE reads with MiXCR, one entry per CDR3 protein. The table records around 1,500,000 distinct CDR3 sequences, roughly 27% of them present only once. The sample was blood. The receptors here all came from a woman aged 25 to 45 in good health.

The chain has TRBV5-1 and TRBJ1-1, with 10 nucleotides matching TRBD1. CDR3 length: 13 amino acids. Germline-derived CDR1 and CDR2 are SGHRS and YFSETQ. Trimming cost V 4 bases and J 7 bases; bases outside gene matches: 4. CDR3 residues: CASSKGQGLEAFF. The CDR3 DNA reads TGCGCCAGCAGCAAGGGACAGGGGCTTGAAGCTTTCTTT.

This clonotype was picked up many times. The rearrangement joins TRBV10-2 to TRBJ1-2; no firm D call. Trimming left V 4 bases short and J 4 bases short, with 16 bases between. The length of the CDR3 is 15 residues. CDR1 and CDR2 (germline): WSHSY, SAAADI. The CDR3 here is CASSGPLPGGYGYTF. CDR3 bases: TGCGCCAGCAGTGGCCCCCTGCCAGGTGGCTATGGCTACACCTTC.

Details on this clonotype: This could be a read error, since a much larger clone is one nucleotide away. The CDR3 sequence: CASSVSPGGETQFF. The CDR3 DNA is TGTGCCAGCAGCGTATCTCCGGGAGGGGAGACCCAGTTCTTC. The chain combines TRBV9 with TRBJ2-1; 8 bases are shared with TRBD2. The CDR3 is 14 amino acids. Germline V lookup: CDR1 SGDLS, CDR2 YYNGEE. Trimming at V came to 1 base and at J to 13 bases, leaving 10 bases not matched to a gene.

The V call is TRBV6-5, the J call TRBJ2-5; 12 bases line up with TRBD2. V was pared by 0 bases and J by 2 bases, with 7 bases of the junction left unmatched. From germline, CDR1 is MNHEY and CDR2 SVGAGI. This CDR3 has 18 residues. In nucleotides, the CDR3 is TGTGCCAGCAGTTACTCGAGACTAGCGGGGGTTAAACAAGAGACCCAGTACTTC. It is translated as CASSYSRLAGVKQETQYF.